This TCR beta chain came from a study of blood T cell repertoires in COVID-19. Turning to the study itself: Donors in the United States, Italy and Spain gave samples during acute or convalescent COVID-19. PBMCs, B-cell-depleted T cells, or T cells provided the cDNA or gDNA that made up the material.

There are 15 residues in the CDR3. CDR1 and CDR2 (germline): KGHSH, LQKENI. The V gene lost 5 bases and the J gene lost 3 bases, with 13 bases spanning the gap. In the original workflow: Estimation of nucleated cell counts relied on the amplification of reference gene primers. Sequenced by immunoSEQ multiplex PCR; TCRdb stores in-frame clones only, minus some. The V and J calls and the clone size are those of that table, but D and trimming were determined from the DNA. The table shows roughly 39,000 clones, with 79% occurring only once. This rearrangement joins TRBV18 to TRBJ1-4; possibly TRBD1 for D (5 bases). The sequence was collected from a man aged 65 to 85 with acute or convalescent COVID-19. Sequenced sample: peripheral blood. DNA of the CDR3: TGTGCCAGCTCAACCAGGGCCGCAGCTAATGAAAAACTGTTTTTT. Translating it yields CASSTRAAANEKLFF.